This T cell receptor (beta chain) was sequenced during a study of T cell responses to AZD1222 COVID-19 vaccine. The assay was immunoSEQ multiplex PCR, and TCRdb's table has in-frame clones only and misses some. Of some 100,000 clones listed, 80% to 95% are singletons. Sequencing was performed on peripheral blood, taken on day 0 of AZD1222 vaccination. This receptor was identified in an adult in good health.

CDR3: CASSPPPFREGPNTQYF. Written as DNA, the CDR3 is TGTGCCAGCAGTCCACCCCCTTTTCGGGAGGGCCCAAATACGCAGTATTTT. The chain is built from TRBV28 and TRBJ2-3; TRBD2 matches at 8 bases. The V gene's germline CDR1 is MDHEN and CDR2 SYDVKM. J lost 7 bases, V lost 5 bases, and 17 bases had no gene match. CDR3 length equals 17 residues.